The present entry profiles one T cell receptor (beta chain) with its context. Its antigen specificity is not known. No base qualities exist here, and no much larger clone lies one base off it. The source of the sample is a study of blood T cells in healthy people across ages (dated by TCRdb to between 2015 and 2017). Some background on the complete study: Template switching captured roughly one uniquely barcoded TCR beta cDNA molecule per two T cells in model experiments. The study measured age-related changes in TCR beta repertoire diversity using deep sequencing normalized with unique cDNA molecular identifiers. The donors were split into four age groups: young (average about 15 years), middle-aged (more than 35), aged (approximately 60) and long-lived (approximately 80). To avoid experimental bias, donors of different ages were distributed randomly across sequencing lanes. Using the same blood draw, the study looked at two additional independent replicas of 1 million unique cDNA reads for two donors, one aged 18 to 30 and the other aged 80 or older. Study-level results and caveats: Conclusive comparison of naive and antigen-experienced compartments was prevented by the profiling of bulk unsorted PBMCs. Because the CMV infection status of the donors was unknown, age-related changes in expanded clonotypes may potentially have been confounded. As age increased, observed TCR beta diversity per million T cells dropped in a roughly linear way, and a significant reduction was already evident by age around 41. Estimates of total diversity based on one million sequenced T cells were regarded as lower bounds and as underestimates. A strong correlation was found between observed TCR beta diversity and the percentage of naive T cells measured by flow cytometry. Compared with the aged group, the long-lived group had more naive CD4+ T cells, fewer expanded clones and increased TCR diversity, suggesting age selection.

Based on the germline V gene, the CDR1 and CDR2 sequences are SGHVS and FNYEAQ. V gives up 5 bases and J gives up 4 bases, and the segment between their germline ends measures 11 bases. Taken from cysteine to phenylalanine, the CDR3 has 13 residues. Of all the DNA, just the CDR3 is kept, 39 bases in frame from base 1. Library prep was done by 5' RACE. The sequencing machine was an Illumina HiSeq 2500. The second PCR ran for roughly 7 to 11 cycles and used a J-beta primer mix along with a sample-barcoded 5' primer. A template-switch 5' adaptor carrying 12 random nucleotides introduced a unique molecular identifier onto each TCR beta cDNA molecule. At least 3 million CDR3-containing paired-end reads were obtained from each sample. All of the RNA was converted into first-strand cDNA using the Mint cDNA synthesis kit, with a TRBC-specific oligonucleotide serving as the primer. All cDNA was treated with uracil-DNA glycosylase and then went through a first 18-cycle PCR with the universal primers M1SS and BC2_uni_R. As for how the authors treated the data: Normalization of each sample was performed by random selection of 1 million high-quality reads, each carrying a distinct molecular identifier. Instead of being binned into consensus sequences, reads with shared molecular identifiers were discarded. MiTCR, run with a Q25 quality threshold and the strictest error-elimination algorithm, handled CDR3 identification, clonotype clustering and error correction. A nonparametric unseen species model using Euler transformation provided a lower-bound estimate of total TCR beta diversity. TCRdb reworked the public reads: Q25 trimming with fastp, MiXCR clone assembly, productive beta chains retained. A single entry per CDR3 protein holds the most common genes and DNA from its merged rows. Clone size and V and J calls follow TCRdb, not the original study. The sample table contains 700,000 to 850,000 distinct CDR3 sequences; only one count was recorded for less than 70% of them. The ten largest clones add up to roughly 37% of the sample.

Systemically healthy Caucasian individuals from Russia, 39 in total and aged roughly 6 to 90 years, were included as donors. Roughly 9 milliliters of peripheral blood were drawn from each donor into EDTA-treated Vacutainer tubes. PBMCs were isolated by Ficoll-Paque density-gradient centrifugation, with at least 6.5 million obtained per sample. Trizol reagent was used to extract total RNA from the PBMCs, yielding at least 5.5 micrograms per sample. Naive CD45RAhigh/CD27high T cell percentages were measured by flow cytometry on a PBMC aliquot from every donor. The chain links TRBV7-6 with TRBJ1-2, with no D gene named confidently. This receptor was identified in an elderly man in good health. Sequences were obtained from blood. The DNA sequence follows: TGTGCCAGCAGCGGTACACCGAGCTATGGCTACACCTTC. Translated, this is CASSGTPSYGYTF.